This TCR beta chain was found in a study of T cell repertoires in cytomegalovirus infection. Study information: Based on public TCR beta signatures, there were indications of CMV infection and of a matching HLA type.

This clonotype was detected many times. Its matching antigen is unknown. Study-wide results and limits: The ex vivo response was dominated by HLA-C-restricted CMV-specific TCR beta clonotypes.

Germline V gene lookup returns CDR1 MNHEY and CDR2 SVGEGT. There are 18 residues in the CDR3. V lost 0 bases and J 4 bases, leaving 21 bases between the germline ends. MiXCR, applied by TCRdb to the reads, yields one record per CDR3 protein. The table shows about 680,000 distinct CDR3 sequences, with 20% to 25% occurring only once. The clonotype originates from a human donor in good health (CMV status not recorded). Some clones in this sample may be carry-over from other donors' samples. The material sequenced was CD8+ T cells from PBMCs. The gene calls are TRBV6-2 or TRBV6-3 and TRBJ1-2, with D possibly being TRBD1 (5 bases). CDR3 loop: CASSYSAESFRQSYGYTF. The CDR3 bases are TGTGCCAGCAGTTACTCGGCGGAAAGCTTCAGACAGAGCTATGGCTACACCTTC.